The 23 T cell receptor beta chains below come from one sample, sequenced in a study of cytomegalovirus exposure and HLA in healthy donors. 60 Vbeta and 13 Jbeta primers were used in PCR. This table comes from immunoSEQ multiplex PCR, and its TCRdb copy is limited to in-frame clones, with some not included. This table holds roughly 110,000 clones, approximately 80% found once. Specimen: PBMCs. These receptor sequences come from a female donor in good health and CMV-seronegative.

The V gene is TRBV11-2, the J gene TRBJ2-1; TRBD2 matches 9 bases. Unmatched junction bases numbered 6, after V lost 0 bases and J lost 3 bases. There are 17 residues in the CDR3. Germline-derived CDR1 and CDR2 are SGHAT and FQNNGV. The CDR3 region has the DNA TGTGCCAGCAGCTTAGAGCCCTTTAGCGGGAGCTACAATGAGCAGTTCTTC. It translates to CASSLEPFSGSYNEQFF.

V usage is TRBV18 and J usage is TRBJ1-6; D gene ambiguous. The CDR3 is made up of 16 amino acids. Trimming left V 3 bases short and J 3 bases short, with 12 bases between. Germline CDR1 reads KGHSH; CDR2 reads LQKENI. CDR3 region: CASSPERADYNSPLHF. For the CDR3, the DNA is TGTGCCAGCTCACCTGAGCGAGCCGACTATAATTCACCCCTCCACTTT.

The chain recombines TRBV30 with TRBJ2-2; TRBD2 aligns across 10 bases. The ends lost 3 bases at V and 4 bases at J; junction bases unmatched: 2. The CDR3 loop spans 14 amino acids. Germline assignment: CDR1 GTSNPN and CDR2 SVGIG (reference sequence). The chain's CDR3 is CAWRVAGGTGELFF. The CDR3 DNA sequence: TGTGCCTGGAGGGTAGCGGGGGGCACCGGGGAGCTGTTTTTT.

CDR3 nucleotides: TGTGCCAGCCACCTACAGGGGGCCGGCGGGGAGCTGTTTTTT. It specifies CASHLQGAGGELFF. The chain couples TRBV13 to TRBJ2-2; 9 bases align to TRBD1. Germline CDR1 is PRHDT and CDR2 is FYEKMQ (reference sequence). The CDR3 runs to 14 residues. Trimming removed 8 bases from V and 7 bases from J; junction bases left unmatched: 8.

This chain joins TRBV10-2 and TRBJ1-6, with 9 nucleotides matching TRBD1. The CDR3 is 16 amino acids. Germline CDR1 is WSHSY and CDR2 is SAAADI. Trimming at V came to 6 bases and at J to 5 bases, leaving 8 bases not matched to a gene. The DNA of the CDR3 is TGCGCCAGCAGACTTCTGGACAGGGGTAATAATTCACCCCTCCACTTT. This gives the protein CASRLLDRGNNSPLHF.

V and J are TRBV5-1 and TRBJ1-2; 7 positions agree with TRBD1. Germline lookup yields CDR1 SGHRS and CDR2 YFSETQ. V was clipped by 4 bases and J by 4 bases; unmatched bases: 7. There are 14 residues in the CDR3. The chain's CDR3 is CASSPDRTVYGYTF. The CDR3 DNA reads as TGCGCCAGCAGCCCGGACAGGACCGTCTATGGCTACACCTTC.

In this sample, this clone turned up a few times. The rearrangement links TRBV7-2 to TRBJ2-3; D is unresolved. Per the germline V gene, CDR1 is SGHTA and CDR2 is FQGNSA. The CDR3 is 11 residues long. V was trimmed by 3 bases and J by 5 bases, leaving 3 bases between them. The CDR3 nucleotides are TGTGCCAGCAGCTTTAAAGATACGCAGTATTTT. Translation gives CASSFKDTQYF.

The V call is TRBV6-5, the J call TRBJ2-2, with 9 positions matching TRBD1. CDR3 length: 14 amino acids. Losses at the gene ends were 6 bases for V and 7 bases for J; bases not matched to a gene: 6. The germline CDR1 and CDR2 sequences are MNHEY and SVGAGI. Written as DNA, the CDR3 is TGTGCCAGCAGGGGACAGGGAGTAGTCGGGGAGCTGTTTTTT. Amino acid sequence: CASRGQGVVGELFF.

This clone was recorded only once. The chain links TRBV5-1 to TRBJ2-5, with TRBD2 identical over 11 bases. The CDR3 totals 14 residues. The J segment lost 5 bases and the V segment lost 2 bases, leaving 2 bases of the junction unmatched. Per germline, CDR1 SGHRS and CDR2 YFSETQ. CDR3 in DNA: TGCGCCAGCAGCTTTAGCGGGGGGGATGAGACCCAGTACTTC. This translates into CASSFSGGDETQYF.

The CDR3 here is CASSRLRRGTDTQYF. CDR3 in DNA: TGTGCCAGCAGCCGGCTCAGGCGGGGGACAGATACGCAGTATTTT. V usage is TRBV7-2 and J usage is TRBJ2-3; 7 nucleotides line up with TRBD2. In germline, CDR1 is SGHTA, CDR2 FQGNSA. V shed 5 bases, J shed 3 bases, and the junction held 8 bases outside the gene matches. This CDR3 spans 15 amino acids. Variable domain in full (rest from reference TRBV7-2 and TRBJ2-3): GAGVSQSPSNKVTEKGKDVELRCDPISGHTALYWYRQSLGQGLEFLIYFQGNSAPDKSGLPSDRFSAERTGGSVSTLTIQRTQQEDSAVYLCASSRLRRGTDTQYFGPGTRLTVL.

This chain links TRBV30 with TRBJ1-2, with 9 bases aligning to TRBD1. The germline gives CDR1 GTSNPN, CDR2 SVGIG (reference sequence). CDR3 length: 16 amino acids. V lost 1 base and J lost 5; bases outside the gene matches: 11. The CDR3 loop is CAWSGQDRGSLYGYTF. For the CDR3, the DNA is TGTGCCTGGAGTGGTCAAGACAGGGGGAGCCTTTATGGCTACACCTTC.

V is TRBV7-3 and J is TRBJ2-5; a weak D match, TRBD2 (5 bases). CDR1 is SGHTA and CDR2 is FQGTGA in the germline V gene. The CDR3 contains 16 residues. V lost 1 base and J 5 bases, leaving 17 bases between the germline ends. The CDR3 spells CASSLNGNGVAETQYF. CDR3 DNA: TGTGCCAGCAGCTTAAATGGAAACGGGGTGGCTGAGACCCAGTACTTC. Full variable domain (missing parts from reference TRBV7-3 and TRBJ2-5): GAGVSQTPSNKVTEKGKYVELRCDPISGHTALYWYRQSLGQGPEFLIYFQGTGAADDSGLPNDRFFAVRPEGSVSTLKIQRTERGDSAVYLCASSLNGNGVAETQYFGPGTRLLVL.

The chain uses TRBV6-1 and TRBJ1-2; unclear D gene. This CDR3 is built from 14 residues. Trimming took 0 bases from V and 6 from J, leaving 11 bases between them. Germline CDR1 and CDR2: MNHNS and SASEGT. Here the CDR3 DNA reads TGTGCCAGCAGTGAAGCGGGCCAAACCCATGGCTACACCTTC. Protein product: CASSEAGQTHGYTF.

The sample holds a few counts of this clone. This chain joins TRBV5-3 and TRBJ2-7; 12 bases line up with TRBD2. TRBV5-3 is known as an ORF, though its function is uncertain. This CDR3 spans 17 amino acids. J lost 3 bases, V lost 1 base, and 8 bases had no gene match. CDR3 in DNA: TGTGCCAGAAGCTTGAAACAAGAACTAGCGGGGGGCTACGAGCAGTACTTC. Translation gives CARSLKQELAGGYEQYF.

For this clone: At one of its ends the junction is not consistent with the germline gene, which may arise from a read error. The rearrangement uses TRBV2 and TRBJ2-5; TRBD2 matches at 7 bases. TRBJ2-7 explains the end of the DNA better; the J call may be wrong. CDR3 length: 13 residues. Per germline, CDR1 SNHLY and CDR2 FYNNEI. The CDR3 loop reads CASNGRGGYEQYF. The CDR3 DNA reads as TGTGCAAGCAACGGGCGGGGAGGGTACGAGCAGTACTTC.

The chain combines TRBV10-3 with TRBJ1-2, with TRBD1 identical over 7 bases. The germline V gene has CDR1 ENHRY and CDR2 SYGVKD. The junction had 15 bases not matched to a gene; V was cut back by 6 bases and J by 8 bases. The CDR3 runs to 15 residues. CDR3 residues: CAISVDRVGLEGYTF. DNA of the CDR3: TGTGCCATCAGCGTTGACAGGGTTGGGCTGGAAGGCTACACCTTC.

This clone showed up just a few times. The chain employs TRBV6-5 and TRBJ2-7, with 7 bases lining up with TRBD2. The CDR3 is 13 residues long. Germline trimming cut 6 bases from V and 9 bases from J; bases unmatched to any gene: 11. Germline V gene sequence: CDR1 MNHEY, CDR2 SVGAGI. CDR3 in DNA: TGTGCCAGCAGGGGGGGGACCCCTCATGGGCAGTACTTC. Amino acids: CASRGGTPHGQYF.

The table lists this clone with a count of one. CDR3 nucleotide sequence: TGTGCCAGCACGAGCGGGGGGGCCTACAATGAGCAGTTCTTC. It yields the protein CASTSGGAYNEQFF. The chain couples TRBV4-2 to TRBJ2-1; 10 bases match TRBD2. CDR3 length equals 14 residues. Unmatched junction bases numbered 2, after V lost 7 bases and J lost 2 bases. Germline lookup yields CDR1 LGHNA and CDR2 YNFKEQ.

V is TRBV4-3 and J is TRBJ1-4; unclear D gene. This CDR3 spans 13 amino acids. Germline assignment: CDR1 LGHNA and CDR2 YSLEER. Trimming pared 4 bases from V and 7 bases from J, leaving 10 bases between. Written as DNA, the CDR3 is TGCGCCAGCAGCCCTTCCATTAGTGAAAAACTGTTTTTT. It yields the protein CASSPSISEKLFF.

The gene calls are TRBV6-5 and TRBJ1-6; D remains ambiguous. The V and J ends lost 1 base and 10 bases respectively, with 5 bases between them. CDR1 and CDR2 from the germline V gene are MNHEY and SVGAGI. This CDR3 contains 12 residues. CDR3 DNA: TGTGCCAGCAGTTACTTGAGGTCACCCCTCCACTTT. Residues: CASSYLRSPLHF.

As concerns this clone: The junction and the germline gene differ at one end; a read error may be behind it. J is TRBJ2-5 and V is TRBV7-9; D remains unclear. This CDR3 is built from 14 residues. Germline V gene sequence: CDR1 SEHNR, CDR2 FQNEAQ (reference sequence). This CDR3 reads CSSSLKRVVETQYF. Here the CDR3 DNA reads TGTTCCAGCAGCTTAAAACGGGTCGTGGAGACCCAGTACTTC.

The chain couples TRBV19 to TRBJ1-2, with D possibly TRBD1 on 6 matching bases. This CDR3 region has 14 residues. Germline loops: CDR1 LNHDA, CDR2 SQIVND (reference sequence). Trimming took off 6 bases at V and 0 bases at J, with 11 bases between the two ends. The CDR3 nucleotides are TGTGCCAGTAGACGGACAGCCCCTAACTATGGCTACACCTTC. Protein product: CASRRTAPNYGYTF.

This chain uses TRBV6-5 with TRBJ1-1; D not certain. The CDR3 extends over 12 amino acids. The germline CDR1 and CDR2 sequences are MNHEY and SVGAGI. V was pared by 5 bases and J by 5 bases, with 9 bases between. The CDR3 DNA follows: TGTGCCAGCAGTACCCCGGGGACTGAAGCTTTCTTT. This translates into CASSTPGTEAFF.